The source of this T cell receptor beta chain is a study of T cells in Graves' hyperthyroidism and ophthalmopathy. This clonotype was observed many times. Trimming at V came to 7 bases and at J to 7 bases, leaving 6 bases not matched to a gene. The CDR3 is 14 amino acids. Germline CDR1 is MDHEN and CDR2 is SYDVKM. Authors of the study amplified TCR beta CDR3 regions from RNA transcripts. HTBI primers were used for first-round RT-PCR of the TCR CDR3. One entry per CDR3 protein results from TCRdb running MiXCR on the multiplex PCR reads. The data show over 650,000 distinct CDR3 sequences, roughly 15% seen once.

The sequence came from a man aged 18 to 30 with Graves' hyperthyroidism. Material: blood. The chain links TRBV28 to TRBJ2-1, with 11 nucleotides matching TRBD2. The CDR3 spells CASTPGTSGNEQFF. For the CDR3, the DNA is TGTGCCAGCACGCCCGGGACTAGCGGAAATGAGCAGTTCTTC.